A selection of T cell receptor beta chains follows, all from one sample in a study of shared clonotypes between healthy human individuals. Sequencing was performed with immunoSEQ multiplex PCR; in TCRdb, only in-frame clones are kept and a portion is missing. The sample lists roughly 2.5 million clones, approximately 94% occurring once. The sample consisted of naive CD4+ T cells sorted from blood. The receptor set was obtained from a young man in good health. CDR3s include the opening cysteine and the closing phenylalanine or tryptophan. Each record gives: V gene, D gene, clone size, J gene, CDR3 protein, CDR3 DNA. The D gene is left open where the match is weak. Clone size is not always given. Where it is, it says once, few, many or a class for expanded clones.

>TRBV5-6|TRBD1|-|TRBJ2-7
CASSFPQGLGEQYF
TGTGCCAGCAGCTTCCCACAGGGGTTGGGCGAGCAGTACTTC
>TRBV6-1|-|-|TRBJ1-3
CASSVRGGPGNTIYF
TGTGCCAGCAGTGTCCGGGGGGGGCCAGGAAACACCATATATTTT
>TRBV10-2|-|-|TRBJ2-7
CASSTGSIVYEQYF
TGCGCCAGCAGTACAGGGTCTATCGTTTACGAGCAGTACTTC
>TRBV5-6|-|few|TRBJ2-2
CASSFEAGELFF
TGTGCCAGCAGCTTCGAGGCCGGGGAGCTGTTTTTT
>TRBV5-6|-|-|TRBJ2-3
CASSPLGASTQYF
TGTGCCAGCAGCCCTCTAGGCGCTAGTACGCAGTATTTT
>TRBV6-6|-|-|TRBJ1-1
CASSYGQLNTEAFF
TGTGCCAGCAGTTACGGACAGCTGAACACTGAAGCTTTCTTT
>TRBV5-1|TRBD2|-|TRBJ2-5
CASSGLAGRETQYF
TGCGCCAGCTCTGGACTAGCGGGGAGAGAGACCCAGTACTTC
>TRBV7-2|-|-|TRBJ2-7
CASSYPEAYEQYF
TGTGCCAGCAGCTACCCCGAGGCCTACGAGCAGTACTTC
>TRBV5-1|TRBD1|-|TRBJ1-1
CASSDGQAPNTEAFF
TGCGCCAGCAGCGACGGACAGGCGCCGAACACTGAAGCTTTCTTT
>TRBV10-3|-|-|TRBJ2-3
CATADGTDTQYF
TGTGCTACAGCAGATGGCACAGATACGCAGTATTTT
>TRBV7-2|TRBD1|-|TRBJ1-2
CASSLFVGTGDGYTF
TGTGCCAGCAGCTTATTTGTAGGGACAGGGGATGGCTACACCTTC
>TRBV6-5|-|-|TRBJ1-4
CASRRGVGEKLFF
TGTGCCAGCAGACGCGGGGTTGGTGAAAAACTGTTTTTT
>TRBV28|TRBD1|-|TRBJ2-5
CASSKAAWTGTETQYF
TGTGCCAGCAGCAAAGCAGCGTGGACAGGGACCGAGACCCAGTACTTC
>TRBV7-9|-|-|TRBJ2-2
CASSFKNTGELFF
TGTGCCAGCAGCTTCAAGAACACCGGGGAGCTGTTTTTT
>TRBV30|TRBD1|-|TRBJ1-6
CAWTPGTGDSPLHF
TGTGCCTGGACTCCCGGGACAGGGGATTCACCCCTCCACTTT
>TRBV5-1|-|-|TRBJ1-4
CASSLGSGNEKLFF
TGCGCCAGCAGCTTGGGGTCAGGGAATGAAAAACTGTTTTTT
>TRBV6-5|-|-|TRBJ2-2
CASSQVFSTGELFF
TGTGCCAGCAGTCAAGTATTCAGCACCGGGGAGCTGTTTTTT
>TRBV21-1|-|-|TRBJ1-1
CLRSGLLGGTEAFF
TGTCTTAGATCCGGCCTCCTGGGTGGCACTGAAGCTTTCTTT
>TRBV5-1|TRBD1|-|TRBJ2-1
CASSSQGALILLNEQFF
TGCGCCAGCAGCTCCCAGGGGGCCCTAATTCTACTCAATGAGCAGTTCTTC
>TRBV11-2|-|once|TRBJ2-2
CASSLLGAGELFF
TGTGCCAGCAGCTTACTGGGGGCCGGGGAGCTGTTTTTT
>TRBV6-1|-|-|TRBJ1-2
CASRRSGELNYGYTF
TGTGCCAGCCGCAGGTCCGGGGAATTGAACTATGGCTACACCTTC
>TRBV7-8|-|once|TRBJ1-1
CASSKGGNTEAFF
TGTGCCAGCAGCAAAGGGGGGAACACTGAAGCTTTCTTT
>TRBV7-2|TRBD2|-|TRBJ2-3
CASSPVGGSSKDTQYF
TGTGCCAGCAGCCCAGTGGGAGGGTCAAGCAAAGATACGCAGTATTTT
>TRBV5-1|TRBD1|-|TRBJ1-1
CASSFRAGGFDTEAFF
TGCGCCAGCAGCTTCAGGGCAGGGGGGTTCGACACTGAAGCTTTCTTT
>TRBV6-6|TRBD1|-|TRBJ1-3
CASRRSGGDSGNTIYF
TGTGCCAGCAGACGATCAGGGGGGGACTCTGGAAACACCATATATTTT
>TRBV11-2|-|-|TRBJ1-1
CASSLGQNMNTEAFF
TGTGCCAGCAGCTTAGGACAGAACATGAACACTGAAGCTTTCTTT
>TRBV27|-|-|TRBJ2-2
CASSPRGTGELFF
TGTGCCAGCAGTCCCAGGGGTACCGGGGAGCTGTTTTTT
>TRBV19|-|-|TRBJ2-2
CASNAQNTGELFF
TGTGCCAGTAACGCGCAGAACACCGGGGAGCTGTTTTTT
>TRBV27|TRBD2|-|TRBJ2-1
CASRPVERGGTGEQFF
TGTGCCAGCAGACCCGTCGAGCGGGGGGGCACGGGTGAGCAGTTCTTC
>TRBV18|-|-|TRBJ2-2
CASSSREAGELFF
TGTGCCAGCTCATCCAGGGAGGCCGGGGAGCTGTTTTTT
>TRBV18|TRBD2|-|TRBJ2-3
CASSPNPPLAATLREYF
TGTGCCAGCTCACCAAATCCCCCACTAGCGGCGACCCTAAGGGAGTATTTT
>TRBV5-1|TRBD2|-|TRBJ2-2
CASSLAIGTSGTSNTGELFF
TGCGCCAGCAGCTTGGCCATAGGGACTAGCGGGACCTCGAACACCGGGGAGCTGTTTTTT
>TRBV7-2|-|-|TRBJ1-5
CASSPGVRGNQPQHF
TGTGCCAGCAGCCCAGGGGTACGGGGCAATCAGCCCCAGCATTTT
>TRBV11-2|TRBD2|-|TRBJ2-4
CASSSRLAGGPQNIQYF
TGTGCCAGCAGCTCCCGACTAGCGGGGGGGCCGCAAAACATTCAGTACTTC
>TRBV18|-|-|TRBJ1-3
CASSPLLSGNTIYF
TGTGCCAGCTCACCCCTCCTCTCTGGAAACACCATATATTTT
>TRBV19|TRBD2|once|TRBJ2-7
CASRREGNAGEQYF
TGTGCCAGTAGAAGGGAGGGGAACGCTGGCGAGCAGTACTTC
>TRBV25-1|-|-|TRBJ1-2
CASMEDYGYTF
TGTGCCAGCATGGAGGATTATGGCTACACCTTC
>TRBV7-9|TRBD2|-|TRBJ2-3
CASSSTSGGYTDTQYF
TGTGCCAGCAGCTCGACTAGCGGGGGGTACACAGATACGCAGTATTTT
>TRBV7-2|-|-|TRBJ2-3
CASSLAGLSGTDTQYF
TGTGCCAGCAGCTTAGCGGGACTTTCCGGCACAGATACGCAGTATTTT
>TRBV27|-|-|TRBJ2-7
CASSPRGTWYEQYF
TGTGCCAGCAGTCCCCGGGGTACGTGGTACGAGCAGTACTTC
>TRBV27|-|-|TRBJ2-2
CASSSPARMRTGELFF
TGTGCCAGCAGCTCACCCGCCAGGATGAGGACCGGGGAGCTGTTTTTT
>TRBV30|-|-|TRBJ1-4
CAWSALGGTNEKLFF
TGTGCCTGGAGTGCCCTCGGGGGCACGAATGAAAAACTGTTTTTT
>TRBV7-2|-|-|TRBJ1-2
CASSLAQGGSGYTF
TGTGCCAGCAGCTTAGCGCAGGGTGGCAGCGGCTACACCTTC
>TRBV27|TRBD2|once|TRBJ2-2
CASSFPPGRAGGRTGELFF
TGTGCCAGCAGTTTTCCCCCCGGTAGAGCGGGGGGACGGACCGGGGAGCTGTTTTTT
>TRBV7-9|-|-|TRBJ1-2
CASSLALDSYGYTF
TGTGCCAGCAGCTTAGCCCTGGACAGCTATGGCTACACCTTC
>TRBV4-3|TRBD2|-|TRBJ2-7
CASSQFAGDNYEQYF
TGCGCCAGCAGCCAGTTTGCGGGAGACAACTACGAGCAGTACTTC
>TRBV18|-|-|TRBJ1-1
CASSGGLGEAFF
TGTGCCAGCTCCGGAGGGCTTGGTGAAGCTTTCTTT